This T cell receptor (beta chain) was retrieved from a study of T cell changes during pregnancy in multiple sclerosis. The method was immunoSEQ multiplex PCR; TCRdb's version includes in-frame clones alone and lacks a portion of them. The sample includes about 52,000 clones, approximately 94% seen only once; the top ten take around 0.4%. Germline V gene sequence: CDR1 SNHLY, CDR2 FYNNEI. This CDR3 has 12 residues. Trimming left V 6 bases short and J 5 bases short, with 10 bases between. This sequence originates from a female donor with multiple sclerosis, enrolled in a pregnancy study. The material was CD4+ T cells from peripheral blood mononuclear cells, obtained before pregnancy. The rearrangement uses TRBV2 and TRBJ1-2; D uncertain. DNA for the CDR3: TGTGCCAGCAGATCTACGGGGTATGGCTACACCTTC. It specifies CASRSTGYGYTF. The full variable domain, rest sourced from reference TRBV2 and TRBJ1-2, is EPEVTQTPSHQVTQMGQEVILRCVPISNHLYFYWYRQILGQKVEFLVSFYNNEISEKSEIFDDQFSVERPDGSNFTLKIRSTKLEDSAMYFCASRSTGYGYTFGSGTRLTVV.